The T cell receptor (beta chain) under discussion was sequenced for a study of regulatory T cells in long-lasting Graves disease. This sample's time point: persistent/refractory GD, antithyroid drugs over 5 years with positive TRAb. After RNA was extracted from PBMCs, the TCR library was made from it. The CDR3 is made up of 12 amino acids. The germline CDR1 and CDR2 sequences are MNHGY and SVAAGI. V was cut by 3 bases and J by 10 bases, with 12 bases left in between. CDR3 regions were amplified by Arm-PCR using iRepertoire HTBI primers to build TCR beta libraries. TCRdb re-derived calls from the multiplex PCR reads in MiXCR, one entry per CDR3 protein. Here the sample spans under 500,000 distinct CDR3 sequences, less than 25% being singletons. With regard to this clonotype: The antigen remains undetermined.

Findings of the study overall: There were preferences for TRBV28, TRBJ1-2 and TRBJ2-5 in persistent disease.

This sequence joins TRBV6-9 and TRBJ1-1; D is ambiguous. The TCR comes from a female donor with Graves disease. The material sequenced was peripheral blood mononuclear cells (PBMCs), taken when the disease was refractory, from a patient treated with antithyroid drugs. CDR3 bases: TGTGCCAGCAGTTACGACCGGGAGGGAGCTTTCTTT. Translating it yields CASSYDREGAFF.